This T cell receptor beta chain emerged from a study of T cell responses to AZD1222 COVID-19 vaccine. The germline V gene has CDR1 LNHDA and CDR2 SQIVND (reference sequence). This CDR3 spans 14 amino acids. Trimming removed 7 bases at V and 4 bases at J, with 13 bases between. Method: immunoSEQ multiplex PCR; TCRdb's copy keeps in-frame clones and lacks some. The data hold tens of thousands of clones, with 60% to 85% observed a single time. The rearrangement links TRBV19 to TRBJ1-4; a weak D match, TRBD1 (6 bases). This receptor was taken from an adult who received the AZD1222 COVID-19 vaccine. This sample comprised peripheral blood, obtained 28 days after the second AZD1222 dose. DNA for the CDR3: TGTGCCAGTACCGAGGGGGGAGTTAATGAAAAACTGTTTTTT. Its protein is CASTEGGVNEKLFF.